What follows are 17 T cell receptor beta chains derived from one specimen sequenced in a study of blood T cell repertoires in COVID-19. Only in-frame clones appear in the TCRdb table, and some are missing; sequencing was by immunoSEQ multiplex PCR. The table shows some 31,000 clones, with about 78% occurring only once. Sequencing was done on a sample of peripheral blood. The receptors were sampled from a woman aged 55-70 years with acute or convalescent COVID-19.

The rearrangement uses TRBV6-5 and TRBJ2-2, with TRBD1 as a possible D gene (5 bases). The CDR3 runs 14 residues. The V gene's germline CDR1 is MNHEY and CDR2 SVGAGI. V lost 1 base, J lost 7 bases, and 10 bases lay in between. This CDR3 is CASSYFRQLGELFF. The CDR3 bases are TGTGCCAGCAGTTACTTCCGACAGCTCGGGGAGCTGTTTTTT.

The J gene is TRBJ1-3, the V gene TRBV9; D possibly corresponds to TRBD1 (5 bases). V was shortened by 4 bases and J by 4 bases, with 18 bases between the two germline ends. Germline V gene data show CDR1 as SGDLS and CDR2 as YYNGEE. This CDR3 has 16 amino acids. The CDR3 nucleotides are TGTGCCAGCAGCCCCCACGGGGGAGGTGTGGGAAACACCATATATTTT. Its translation: CASSPHGGGVGNTIYF.

This clone was seen just once. This chain uses TRBV10-3 with TRBJ2-2; D is possibly TRBD2 (6 bases). With 6 bases removed from V and 5 bases from J, the gap between germline ends came to 10 bases. Germline V lookup: CDR1 ENHRY, CDR2 SYGVKD. The CDR3 contains 13 residues. CDR3 loop: CAIRTGDTGELFF. For the CDR3, the DNA is TGTGCCATCAGAACGGGGGATACCGGGGAGCTGTTTTTT.

The chain combines TRBV21-1 with TRBJ1-1; the DNA was not compared with TRBD1, the D call given in the table. TRBV21-1 is a recognized pseudogene. The CDR3 extends over 14 amino acids. The DNA of the CDR3 is TGTGCCAGCAGCAAAGGGGTGACAGCCTCTGAAGCTTTCTTT. Translation: CASSKGVTASEAFF.

This clone was found once. V and J are TRBV3-1 (or the pseudogene TRBV3-2) and TRBJ1-1; no firm D call. The CDR3 is 13 amino acids. Germline-derived CDR1 and CDR2 are LGHDT and YNNKEL (reference sequence). Trimming cost V 1 base and J 1 base, with 4 bases left between them. In DNA, the CDR3 is TGTGCCAGCAGCCAAGTCCAGAACACTGAAGCTTTCTTT. As protein: CASSQVQNTEAFF.

CDR3 in DNA: TGCAGTGCTATGGGTCAGGGAAAACTGTTTTTT. This gives the protein CSAMGQGKLFF. This sequence joins TRBV20-1 and TRBJ1-4, with D possibly matching TRBD1 (5 bases). V lost 4 bases, J lost 10 bases, and 10 bases lay in between. The CDR3 is 11 residues long. Looked up from germline, CDR1 is DFQATT and CDR2 is SNEGSKA (reference sequence).

The V call is TRBV30, the J call TRBJ1-2, with D perhaps matching TRBD1 (6 bases). The CDR3 consists of 15 residues. Germline values: CDR1 GTSNPN, CDR2 SVGIG (reference sequence). V was trimmed by 1 base and J by 8 bases, leaving 20 bases between them. The CDR3 DNA sequence: TGTGCCTGGAGTGCCCCCCTCAGCGGGGGCTGGGGCTACACCTTC. Translating it yields CAWSAPLSGGWGYTF.

The V gene is TRBV12-3 or TRBV12-4, the J gene TRBJ2-7; D is unclear. V lost 3 bases, J lost 2 bases, and 8 bases lay in between. This CDR3 comprises 13 residues. CDR3 region: CASSLSGPYEQYF. The CDR3 DNA sequence: TGTGCCAGCAGTTTGTCAGGTCCCTACGAGCAGTACTTC.

This chain links TRBV5-6 with TRBJ2-1; 14 bases map to TRBD2. Germline CDR1 and CDR2: SGHDT and YYEEEE. The CDR3 extends over 14 amino acids. With V trimmed by 3 bases and J by 8 bases, 1 base remained unmatched. This chain's CDR3 is CASSWGLAGDEQFF. Here the CDR3 DNA reads TGTGCCAGCAGCTGGGGACTAGCGGGGGATGAGCAGTTCTTC.

The rearrangement joins TRBV19 to TRBJ1-2; D might be TRBD1 (5 bases). The CDR3 runs to 15 residues. Germline CDR1 is LNHDA and CDR2 is SQIVND (reference sequence). Between the trimmed V and J ends, which lost 0 bases and 5 bases, there was a span of 13 bases. The CDR3 spells CASSIDLRGGYGYTF. CDR3 nucleotide sequence: TGTGCCAGTAGTATAGATCTTAGGGGCGGATATGGCTACACCTTC.

The chain has TRBV12-1 and TRBJ1-5. TRBV12-1 is reported as a pseudogene. The CDR3 length is 15 residues. The CDR3 bases are TGTGCCAGCAGTTTTGCTTCGAGAAGCAATCAGCCCCAGCATTTT. Translating it yields CASSFASRSNQPQHF.

This rearrangement joins TRBV11-2 to TRBJ1-1, with no clear D. Germline loops: CDR1 SGHAT, CDR2 FQNNGV. The V gene lost 8 bases and the J gene lost 1 base, with 8 bases spanning the gap. This CDR3 comprises 12 residues. CDR3 loop: CASGPGNTEAFF. The CDR3 DNA follows: TGTGCCAGCGGCCCAGGGAACACTGAAGCTTTCTTT. Complete variable domain (other parts from reference TRBV11-2 and TRBJ1-1): EAGVAQSPRYKIIEKRQSVAFWCNPISGHATLYWYQQILGQGPKLLIQFQNNGVVDDSQLPKDRFSAERLKGVDSTLKIQPAKLEDSAVYLCASGPGNTEAFFGQGTRLTVV.

The chain links TRBV2 to TRBJ2-7; 7 nucleotides align to TRBD1. The germline gives CDR1 SNHLY, CDR2 FYNNEI. V lost 6 bases to trimming and J lost 0 bases; unmatched junction nucleotides: 8. CDR3 size: 15 residues. The CDR3 loop reads CASRRQGELSYEQYF. The CDR3 nucleotides are TGTGCCAGCAGACGTCAGGGGGAGCTCTCCTACGAGCAGTACTTC.

DNA for the CDR3: TGTGCCAGTACCTTCGACAGGGGGCCTCGTATGAACACTGAAGCTTTCTTT. Its translation is CASTFDRGPRMNTEAFF. The chain recombines TRBV19 with TRBJ1-1; 10 nucleotides align to TRBD1. CDR3 size: 17 residues. From germline, CDR1 is LNHDA and CDR2 SQIVND (reference sequence). Trimming removed 7 bases from V and 0 bases from J; junction bases left unmatched: 11. Using reference TRBV19 and TRBJ1-1 for the parts outside the CDR3, the full variable domain is DGGITQSPKYLFRKEGQNVTLSCEQNLNHDAMYWYRQDPGQGLRLIYYSQIVNDFQKGDIAEGYSVSREKKESFPLTVTSAQKNPTAFYLCASTFDRGPRMNTEAFFGQGTRLTVV.

This clone has a single count. The chain combines TRBV10-3 with TRBJ2-2; TRBD1 agrees at 9 bases. Germline V gene lookup returns CDR1 ENHRY and CDR2 SYGVKD. The CDR3 is 13 amino acids. V dropped 10 bases and J dropped 3; count of bases not matched to a gene: 3. The CDR3 protein is CATRQGDTGELFF. The CDR3 DNA reads TGTGCCACCCGACAGGGGGACACCGGGGAGCTGTTTTTT.

This rearrangement joins TRBV18 to TRBJ2-6, with a possible D match to TRBD1 (5 bases). This CDR3 spans 19 amino acids. V was clipped by 2 bases and J by 0 bases, with 17 bases between them. CDR1 KGHSH and CDR2 LQKENI come from the germline V gene. The CDR3 DNA sequence: TGTGCCAGCTCACCAACACTTGCAGGGTTGGGCTCTGGGGCCAACGTCCTGACTTTC. Amino acids: CASSPTLAGLGSGANVLTF.

The CDR3 reads CASSIAQTVAFF. CDR3 DNA: TGTGCCAGTAGTATAGCCCAAACGGTGGCTTTCTTT. V gene TRBV19 combines with J gene TRBJ1-1; unclear D gene. The V gene lost 1 base and the J gene lost 11 bases, with 11 bases spanning the gap. CDR3 length: 12 amino acids. Germline V lookup: CDR1 LNHDA, CDR2 SQIVND (reference sequence).